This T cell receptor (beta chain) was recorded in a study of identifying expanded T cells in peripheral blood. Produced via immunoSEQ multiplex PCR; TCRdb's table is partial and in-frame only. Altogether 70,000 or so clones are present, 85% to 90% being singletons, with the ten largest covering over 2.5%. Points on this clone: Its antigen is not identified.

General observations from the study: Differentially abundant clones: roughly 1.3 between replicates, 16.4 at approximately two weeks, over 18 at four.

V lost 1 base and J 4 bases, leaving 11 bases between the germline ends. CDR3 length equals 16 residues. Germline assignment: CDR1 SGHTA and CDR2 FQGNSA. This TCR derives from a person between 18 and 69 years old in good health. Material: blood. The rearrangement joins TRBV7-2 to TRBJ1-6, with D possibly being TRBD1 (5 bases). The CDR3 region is CASSLDGGSYNSPLHF. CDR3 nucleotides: TGTGCCAGCAGCTTAGACGGGGGTTCGTATAATTCACCCCTCCACTTT. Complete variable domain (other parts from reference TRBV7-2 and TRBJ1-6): GAGVSQSPSNKVTEKGKDVELRCDPISGHTALYWYRQSLGQGLEFLIYFQGNSAPDKSGLPSDRFSAERTGGSVSTLTIQRTQQEDSAVYLCASSLDGGSYNSPLHFGNGTRLTVT.